The rows below give T cell receptor beta chains drawn from one sample of a study of T-cell reconstitution after alpha-beta-depleted transplantation in children. TCRdb redid the calling of the PCR reads with MiXCR, one entry per CDR3 protein. The repertoire holds around 200,000 distinct CDR3 sequences, with about a tenth as singletons. Sample: PBMCs, taken before TCRalphabeta/CD19-depleted stem cell transplant. The receptor source for this set is a child younger than two with acute myeloid leukemia, due to receive a stem cell transplant. Each CDR3 is given without its conserved first and last residue. The order of the fields is CDR3 protein, V gene, J gene.

CDR3: ASRAPGNYGYT
V: TRBV12-3/TRBV12-4
J: TRBJ1-2

CDR3: SARVRGPADTQY
V: TRBV20-1
J: TRBJ2-3

CDR3: SARDWAETGELF
V: TRBV20-1
J: TRBJ2-2

CDR3: ASSFSGYGDT
V: TRBV12-3/TRBV12-4
J: TRBJ1-2

CDR3: SVDVGNTIY
V: TRBV29-1
J: TRBJ1-3

CDR3: ASSAAGGELF
V: TRBV9
J: TRBJ2-2

CDR3: SAPGGGDEQF
V: TRBV20-1
J: TRBJ2-1

CDR3: ASITSGGTGELF
V: TRBV28
J: TRBJ2-2

CDR3: ASSLVPGTIPTDTQY
V: TRBV7-2
J: TRBJ2-3

CDR3: ASSESTEGAF
V: TRBV10-1
J: TRBJ1-1

CDR3: ASSYVGGDEAF
V: TRBV6-2/TRBV6-3
J: TRBJ1-1

CDR3: ASSLKGPGNTIY
V: TRBV7-9
J: TRBJ1-3

CDR3: ASSRTTTSGRTPNEQY
V: TRBV4-2
J: TRBJ2-7

CDR3: ASSYLGLHV
V: TRBV3-1
J: TRBJ2-7

CDR3: AISGGTGELF
V: TRBV10-3
J: TRBJ2-2

CDR3: ASSFLGLAGVGSYNEQF
V: TRBV11-2
J: TRBJ2-1

CDR3: ASSHLSGGTSRQF
V: TRBV14
J: TRBJ2-1

CDR3: SVVSLANTGELF
V: TRBV29-1
J: TRBJ2-2

CDR3: ASSVKGWSGELF
V: TRBV9
J: TRBJ2-2

CDR3: ASSLTGLAGYNEQF
V: TRBV7-3
J: TRBJ2-1

CDR3: SAGTGKNIQY
V: TRBV20-1
J: TRBJ2-4

CDR3: ASSPPNSVTGHSYEQY
V: TRBV18
J: TRBJ2-7

CDR3: ASSGWGNQPQH
V: TRBV25-1
J: TRBJ1-5

CDR3: ASSVFGTSGSSYNEQF
V: TRBV9
J: TRBJ2-1

CDR3: ASSRDSSNEQF
V: TRBV12-3/TRBV12-4
J: TRBJ2-1

CDR3: AIRTGTPSYEQY
V: TRBV6-2/TRBV6-3
J: TRBJ2-7

CDR3: SARGSSGNSYNEQF
V: TRBV20-1
J: TRBJ2-1

CDR3: ASSPGHGDLIHPQH
V: TRBV5-1
J: TRBJ1-5

CDR3: ASSARTGNTIY
V: TRBV10-1
J: TRBJ1-3

CDR3: SASRAWANQPQH
V: TRBV20-1
J: TRBJ1-5

CDR3: SARAPTGVGGYT
V: TRBV20-1
J: TRBJ1-2

CDR3: ASSFPETGGTRSYNEQF
V: TRBV5-1
J: TRBJ2-1

CDR3: ASSQSEGGHNEKLF
V: TRBV23-1
J: TRBJ1-4

CDR3: ASSAGLAGGQFTGELF
V: TRBV10-1
J: TRBJ2-2

CDR3: ASSAGVRTTEAF
V: TRBV7-3
J: TRBJ1-1

CDR3: SASGHSNQPQH
V: TRBV20-1
J: TRBJ1-5

CDR3: ASIKPVGGRNTGELF
V: TRBV12-3/TRBV12-4
J: TRBJ2-2

CDR3: ASSPLGTTEAF
V: TRBV5-1
J: TRBJ1-1

CDR3: ASSLTGANEKLF
V: TRBV5-1
J: TRBJ1-4

CDR3: ASSRRSGANVLT
V: TRBV13
J: TRBJ2-6

CDR3: ASSYLNHRLGTDTQY
V: TRBV6-2/TRBV6-3
J: TRBJ2-3

CDR3: ASMPGLAGYEQY
V: TRBV12-3/TRBV12-4
J: TRBJ2-7

CDR3: ASSLLAGEQF
V: TRBV19
J: TRBJ2-1

CDR3: ASSWLGVDYGYT
V: TRBV7-9
J: TRBJ1-2

CDR3: SVPGGVEAF
V: TRBV29-1
J: TRBJ1-1

CDR3: ASSLFGTGGYEQY
V: TRBV27
J: TRBJ2-7

CDR3: ASSLAVRTSGTSSHEQY
V: TRBV7-2
J: TRBJ2-7

CDR3: ATSDFRTSGRANPETQY
V: TRBV24-1
J: TRBJ2-5

CDR3: ASPTGAGGTGELF
V: TRBV2
J: TRBJ2-2

CDR3: ASISGGGYEQY
V: TRBV6-2/TRBV6-3
J: TRBJ2-7

CDR3: AISEAPNYGYT
V: TRBV10-3
J: TRBJ1-2

CDR3: ASSPTSGRPGEQY
V: TRBV4-2
J: TRBJ2-7

CDR3: SATGLAGAFLGELF
V: TRBV20-1
J: TRBJ2-2

CDR3: ASSITGNTGELF
V: TRBV28
J: TRBJ2-2

CDR3: ATEGGGAFYNEQF
V: TRBV7-8
J: TRBJ2-1

CDR3: ASGILAKAGELF
V: TRBV2
J: TRBJ2-2

CDR3: ASSPAAGAQGYEQY
V: TRBV18
J: TRBJ2-7

CDR3: AISETGLTEAF
V: TRBV10-3
J: TRBJ1-1

CDR3: SARAPDRNEQF
V: TRBV20-1
J: TRBJ2-1

CDR3: ASSPAEGWETQY
V: TRBV18
J: TRBJ2-5